This TCR beta chain was sequenced for a study of cytomegalovirus exposure and HLA in healthy donors. The donors (healthy individuals) were bone marrow donors. Germline V CDR1 and CDR2: SGHRS, YFSETQ. This CDR3 has 14 residues. V shed 4 bases, J shed 3 bases, and the junction held 4 bases outside the gene matches. The PCR contained 60 Vbeta and 13 Jbeta primers. The table came from immunoSEQ multiplex PCR; TCRdb's copy has only in-frame clones and leaves some out. This table lists 200,000 to 250,000 clones. The chain has TRBV5-1 and TRBJ2-4; TRBD1 matches 7 bases. The clonotype originates from a woman under 40 in good health and CMV-seropositive. The sample consisted of PBMCs. This CDR3 reads CASSAGTDKNIQYF. The CDR3 DNA reads as TGCGCCAGCAGCGCCGGGACAGACAAAAACATTCAGTACTTC.